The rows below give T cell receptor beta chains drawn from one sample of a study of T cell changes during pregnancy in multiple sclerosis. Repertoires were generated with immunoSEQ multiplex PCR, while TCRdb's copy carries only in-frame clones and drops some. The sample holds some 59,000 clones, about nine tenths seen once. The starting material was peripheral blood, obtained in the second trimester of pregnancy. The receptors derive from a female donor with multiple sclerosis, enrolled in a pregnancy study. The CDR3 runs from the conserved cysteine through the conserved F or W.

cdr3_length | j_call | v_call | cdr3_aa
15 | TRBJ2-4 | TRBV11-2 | CASSAGTGNENIQYF
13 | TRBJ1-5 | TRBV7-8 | CASSLSGIQPQHF
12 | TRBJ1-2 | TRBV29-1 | CSGGQGAGGYTF
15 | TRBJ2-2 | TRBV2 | CASSERSGGTGELFF
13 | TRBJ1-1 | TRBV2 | CASIPGPGTEAFF
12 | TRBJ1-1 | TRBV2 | CASFPMNTEAFF
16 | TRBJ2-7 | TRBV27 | CASSRTSPGGSYEQYF
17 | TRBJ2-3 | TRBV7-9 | CASSKGHREGFTDTQYF
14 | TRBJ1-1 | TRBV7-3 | CASSTTQGATEAFF
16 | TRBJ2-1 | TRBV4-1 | CASSQDSRVTYNEQFF
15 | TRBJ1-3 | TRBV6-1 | CASSPQEGSGNTIYF
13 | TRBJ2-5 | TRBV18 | CASSPGLQETQYF
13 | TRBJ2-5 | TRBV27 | CASSLRGFQTQYF
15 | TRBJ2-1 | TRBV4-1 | CASSQDRRVGNEQFF
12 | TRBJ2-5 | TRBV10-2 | CASRNIKETQYF
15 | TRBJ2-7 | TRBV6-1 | CASSERVQGSYEQYF
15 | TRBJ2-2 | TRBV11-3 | CASSLGGQGLGELFF
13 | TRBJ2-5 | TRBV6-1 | CASSRDRGETQYF
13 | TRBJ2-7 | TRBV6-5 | CASRDHTGYEQYF
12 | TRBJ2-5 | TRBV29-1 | CSVDLASETQYF
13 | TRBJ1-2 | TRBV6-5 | CASRTDRDYGYTF
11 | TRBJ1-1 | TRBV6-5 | CATYGGTEAFF
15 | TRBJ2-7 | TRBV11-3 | CASSSSGTGYYEQYF
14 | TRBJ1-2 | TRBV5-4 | CASSRVSSPGGYTF
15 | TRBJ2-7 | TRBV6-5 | CASSYTPTGGYVQYF
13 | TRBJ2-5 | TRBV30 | CAWRDRGQETQYF
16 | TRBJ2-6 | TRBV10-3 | CAISPNRGSGANVLTF
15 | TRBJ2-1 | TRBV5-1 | CASGIYGSSYNEQFF
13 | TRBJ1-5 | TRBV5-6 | CASSLGQNQPQHF
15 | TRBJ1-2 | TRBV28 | CASSPLGDGTYGYTF
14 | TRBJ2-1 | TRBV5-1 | CASSKDRDYNEQFF